What follows are 13 T cell receptor beta chains derived from one specimen sequenced in a study of CD8 T cells in Susac syndrome. RNA was extracted with the RNeasy kit, and a quantity of about 0.45 to 1 ug was reverse transcribed using random hexamers. TCRdb redid the calling of the immunoSEQ multiplex PCR reads with MiXCR, one entry per CDR3 protein. The data contain 170,000 or so distinct CDR3 sequences, 85% to 95% of them singletons. Sequenced sample: CD8+ T cells from PBMCs. These receptors all stem from a human donor with multiple sclerosis.

This chain joins TRBV27 and TRBJ1-6; no clear D gene. The CDR3 consists of 14 residues. From germline, CDR1 is MNHEY and CDR2 SMNVEV (reference sequence). V was shortened by 4 bases and J by 3 bases, with 7 bases between the two germline ends. The CDR3 DNA is TGTGCCAGCAGTTCCGGATTCTATAATTCACCCCTCCACTTT. It encodes CASSSGFYNSPLHF.

The chain carries TRBV3-1 and TRBJ1-2, with 8 bases that match TRBD1. The V gene's germline CDR1 is LGHDT and CDR2 YNNKEL (reference sequence). This CDR3 contains 14 residues. V lost 3 bases and J lost 6; bases outside the gene matches: 6. The CDR3 protein is CASSHPTGADGYTF. As DNA, the CDR3 is TGTGCCAGCAGCCACCCGACAGGGGCGGATGGCTACACCTTC.

V is TRBV7-9 and J is TRBJ1-5; 9 bases match TRBD1. The CDR3 runs to 17 residues. Trimming at V came to 4 bases and at J to 5 bases, leaving 12 bases not matched to a gene. CDR1 and CDR2 (germline): SEHNR, FQNEAQ (reference sequence). The CDR3 coding sequence is TGTGCCAGCAGCTCTAGGGTTTACCGGGACAGGGATCAGCCCCAGCATTTT. Protein product: CASSSRVYRDRDQPQHF.

The CDR3 here is CASSTAGQWYEQYF. For the CDR3, the DNA is TGCGCCAGCAGCACAGCGGGGCAGTGGTACGAGCAGTACTTC. The rearrangement uses TRBV5-1 and TRBJ2-7; 7 nucleotides match TRBD2. CDR1 is SGHRS and CDR2 is YFSETQ in the germline V gene. This CDR3 region has 14 residues. J gave up 4 bases and V 4 bases, and 8 bases lay outside the gene matches.

This chain joins TRBV30 and TRBJ1-2, with D perhaps matching TRBD1 (5 bases). Germline values: CDR1 GTSNPN, CDR2 SVGIG (reference sequence). The V end lost 3 bases, the J end lost 2 bases, and 13 bases lay between the germline ends. The CDR3 is 14 amino acids. This CDR3 is CAWSLSSGNYGYTF. As DNA, the CDR3 is TGTGCCTGGAGCCTCTCTTCAGGGAACTATGGCTACACCTTC. The variable domain in full, with the rest retrieved from reference TRBV30 and TRBJ1-2, is SQTIHQWPATLVQPVGSPLSLECTVEGTSNPNLYWYRQAAGRGLQLLFYSVGIGQISSEVPQNLSASRPQDRQFILSSKKLLLSDSGFYLCAWSLSSGNYGYTFGSGTRLTVV.

The V gene is TRBV29-1, the J gene TRBJ2-7; 7 bases are shared with TRBD1. The CDR3 runs to 13 residues. The germline V gene encodes CDR1 SQVTM and CDR2 ANQGSEA. Germline trimming cut 7 bases from V and 0 bases from J; bases unmatched to any gene: 6. CDR3 in amino acids: CSAEGQSSYEQYF. The CDR3 DNA is TGCAGCGCTGAGGGACAGTCCTCCTACGAGCAGTACTTC.

The chain carries TRBV28 and TRBJ1-2, with 7 positions matching TRBD1. The CDR3 has 14 amino acids. Per the germline V gene, CDR1 is MDHEN and CDR2 is SYDVKM. J was trimmed by 5 bases and V by 8 bases; bases with no gene match: 11. This chain's CDR3 is CASQGGTARYGYTF. CDR3 nucleotides: TGTGCCAGCCAGGGGGGAACAGCCCGATATGGCTACACCTTC.

V gene TRBV12-3 or TRBV12-4 combines with J gene TRBJ2-1; a possible D gene is TRBD2 (6 bases). There are 14 residues in the CDR3. The V end was cut by 6 bases, the J end by 1 base, with 10 bases between. CDR3 coding DNA: TGTGCCAGCAGACATGGGACTTCCTACAATGAGCAGTTCTTC. This gives the protein CASRHGTSYNEQFF.

Only one count was recorded for this clonotype. The chain couples TRBV20-1 to TRBJ2-3; maybe TRBD2 (5 bases). Trimming left V 4 bases short and J 15 bases short, with 14 bases between. Germline V CDR1 and CDR2: DFQATT, SNEGSKA (reference sequence). The CDR3 runs to 10 residues. The DNA of the CDR3 is TGCAGTGCTATGCGGACTGGCTATTATTTT. This codes for CSAMRTGYYF.

The V and J genes are TRBV28 and TRBJ2-7; 10 bases map to TRBD1. Germline V gene data show CDR1 as MDHEN and CDR2 as SYDVKM. This CDR3 comprises 13 residues. J lost 4 bases, V lost 11 bases, and 8 bases had no gene match. CDR3 residues: CAGSPGQGYEQYF. The CDR3 nucleotides are TGTGCCGGCTCGCCGGGACAGGGGTACGAGCAGTACTTC.

The rearrangement links TRBV19 to TRBJ2-5; D unresolved. This CDR3 has 13 amino acids. Germline V lookup: CDR1 LNHDA, CDR2 SQIVND (reference sequence). The V end was cut by 6 bases, the J end by 3 bases, with 11 bases between. The CDR3 nucleotides are TGTGCCAGTAGCCCGCGGAGTAAAGAGACCCAGTACTTC. Translated: CASSPRSKETQYF.

The V and J genes are TRBV29-1 and TRBJ2-6; 12 bases agree with TRBD2. J gave up 0 bases and V 4 bases, and 4 bases lay outside the gene matches. Germline CDR1 SQVTM, CDR2 ANQGSEA. The CDR3 sequence is 17 residues long. The CDR3 sequence is CSVVATSGSSGANVLTF. For the CDR3, the DNA is TGCAGCGTTGTAGCGACTAGCGGGAGCTCTGGGGCCAACGTCCTGACTTTC.

This clonotype was seen only once. V is TRBV12-3 or TRBV12-4 and J is TRBJ1-4, with D perhaps TRBD1 (5 bases). CDR3 length: 13 amino acids. V was shortened by 3 bases and J by 12 bases, with 14 bases between the two germline ends. The CDR3, as DNA: TGTGCCAGCAGTTTTGGTTCGGGGGAGGAACTGTTTTTT. As protein: CASSFGSGEELFF.